This record looks at one TCR beta chain sequence and its context. The antigen is not known. Profiled with immunoSEQ multiplex PCR; TCRdb holds only in-frame clones, not every one. This sample has 550,000 to 800,000 clones, with about 92% found just once. CDR3 length: 14 residues. Germline V CDR1 and CDR2: MNHEY, SVGAGI. With 0 bases removed from V and 5 bases from J, the gap between germline ends came to 10 bases. The data were obtained in a study of shared clonotypes between healthy human individuals. Study-wide points: For naive CD4 cells, roughly 5% of clonotypes were shared across a few donors.

Sample: memory CD8+ T cells from PBMCs. Described subset: CD45RO+ cells pooled with CCR7-negative TemRA cells. The receptor comes from a man in his late teens or twenties in good health. Some clones in this sample may be carry-over from other donors' samples. The rearrangement joins TRBV6-5 to TRBJ1-2; D remains ambiguous. The CDR3 region has the DNA TGTGCCAGCAGTTACTCGGGTCCAGCTTATGGCTACACCTTC. Encoded protein: CASSYSGPAYGYTF.